This T cell receptor (beta chain) was observed in a study of cytomegalovirus exposure and HLA in healthy donors. Findings and limits, study-wide: The study had only CMV serostatus as immune exposure information. Later analysis associated a missense DCLRE1C variant with TCR beta V- and J-gene trimming. In a later analysis, at a false discovery rate of 0.05, over 15,000 TCR beta sequences matched HLA alleles.

Trimming took 4 bases from V and 14 from J; bases not matched to a gene: 20. Germline V lookup: CDR1 SGHRS, CDR2 YFSETQ. The CDR3 extends over 16 amino acids. A multiplex PCR was run with 60 Vbeta primers and 13 Jbeta primers. Data came from immunoSEQ multiplex PCR; TCRdb stores just in-frame clones and leaves some out. The sample has nearly 100,000 clones; about 72% are singletons. This clone was recorded a few times. Its target is unknown. The chain uses TRBV5-1 and TRBJ2-1; 8 positions match TRBD2. The sequencing input was PBMCs. This receptor was identified in a woman in her fifties or sixties in good health and CMV-seropositive. The CDR3 bases are TGCGCCAGCAGCGCCGGGTGGGGACTAGACTTTGAGCTGGAGTTCTTC. Amino acids: CASSAGWGLDFELEFF.